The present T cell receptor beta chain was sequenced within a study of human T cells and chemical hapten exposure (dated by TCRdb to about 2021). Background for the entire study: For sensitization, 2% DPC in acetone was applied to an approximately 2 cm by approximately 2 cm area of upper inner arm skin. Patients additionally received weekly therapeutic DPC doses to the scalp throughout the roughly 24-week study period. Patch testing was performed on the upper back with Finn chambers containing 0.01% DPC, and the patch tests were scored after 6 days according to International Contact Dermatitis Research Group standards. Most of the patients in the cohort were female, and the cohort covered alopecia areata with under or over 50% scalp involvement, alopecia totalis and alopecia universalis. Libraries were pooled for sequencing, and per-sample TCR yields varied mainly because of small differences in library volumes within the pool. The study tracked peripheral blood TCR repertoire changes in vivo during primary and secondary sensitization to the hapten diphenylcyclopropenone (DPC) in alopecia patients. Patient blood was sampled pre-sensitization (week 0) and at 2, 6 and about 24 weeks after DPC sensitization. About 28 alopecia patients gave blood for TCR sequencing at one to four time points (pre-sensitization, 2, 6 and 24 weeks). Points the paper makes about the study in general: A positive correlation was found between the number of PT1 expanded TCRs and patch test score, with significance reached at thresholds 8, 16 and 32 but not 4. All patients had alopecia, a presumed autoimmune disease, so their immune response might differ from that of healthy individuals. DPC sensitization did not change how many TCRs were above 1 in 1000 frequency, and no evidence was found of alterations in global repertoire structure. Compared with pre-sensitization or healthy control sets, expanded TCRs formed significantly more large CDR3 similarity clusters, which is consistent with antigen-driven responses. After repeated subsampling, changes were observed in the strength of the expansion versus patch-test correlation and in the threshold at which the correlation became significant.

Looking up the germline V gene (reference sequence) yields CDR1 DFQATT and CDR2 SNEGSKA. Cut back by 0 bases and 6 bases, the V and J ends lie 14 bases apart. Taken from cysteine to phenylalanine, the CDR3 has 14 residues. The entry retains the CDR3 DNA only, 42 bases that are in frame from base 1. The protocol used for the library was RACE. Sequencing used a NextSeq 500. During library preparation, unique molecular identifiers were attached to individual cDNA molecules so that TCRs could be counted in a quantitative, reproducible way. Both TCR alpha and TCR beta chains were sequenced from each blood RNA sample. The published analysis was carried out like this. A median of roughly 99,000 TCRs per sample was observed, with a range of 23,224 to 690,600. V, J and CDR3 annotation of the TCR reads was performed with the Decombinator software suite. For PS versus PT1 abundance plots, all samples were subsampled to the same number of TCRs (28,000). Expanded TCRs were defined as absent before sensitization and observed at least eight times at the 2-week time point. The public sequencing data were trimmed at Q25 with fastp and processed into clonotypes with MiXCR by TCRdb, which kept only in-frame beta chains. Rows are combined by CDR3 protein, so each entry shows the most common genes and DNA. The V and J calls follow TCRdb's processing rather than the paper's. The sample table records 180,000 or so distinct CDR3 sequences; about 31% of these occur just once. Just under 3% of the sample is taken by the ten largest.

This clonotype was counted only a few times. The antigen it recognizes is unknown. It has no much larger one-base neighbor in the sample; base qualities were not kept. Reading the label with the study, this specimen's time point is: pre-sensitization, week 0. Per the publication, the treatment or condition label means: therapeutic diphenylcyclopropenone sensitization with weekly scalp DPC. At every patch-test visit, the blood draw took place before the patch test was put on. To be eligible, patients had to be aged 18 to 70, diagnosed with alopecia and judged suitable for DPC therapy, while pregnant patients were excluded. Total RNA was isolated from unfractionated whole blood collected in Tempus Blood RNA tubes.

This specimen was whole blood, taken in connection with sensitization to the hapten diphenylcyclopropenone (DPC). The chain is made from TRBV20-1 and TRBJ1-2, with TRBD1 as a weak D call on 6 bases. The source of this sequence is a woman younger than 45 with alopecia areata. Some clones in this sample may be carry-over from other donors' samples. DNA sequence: TGCAGTGCTAGAGATGCCAGGGGCTTACATGGCTACACCTTC. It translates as CSARDARGLHGYTF.